Listed below are T cell receptor beta chains from one sample, sequenced in a study of cytomegalovirus exposure and HLA in healthy donors. The table came from immunoSEQ multiplex PCR; TCRdb's copy has only in-frame clones and leaves some out. Of around 90,000 clones in the sample, over 75% were seen once. Sequenced: PBMCs. The receptor set was obtained from a man aged 50 to 60 in good health and CMV-seronegative. CDR3s leave out the opening cysteine and the closing phenylalanine or tryptophan.

cdr3_aa | cdr3_length | v_call
ATSRELGTGGEQY | 13 | TRBV15
ASQRDRVEGYT | 11 | TRBV5-4
ASSLSGSGRINTQY | 14 | TRBV28
ASSSGTSGRAKPNEQF | 16 | TRBV5-1
ASSLAPGQNSPLH | 13 | TRBV5-4
ASSSALAGQPPYEQY | 15 | TRBV5-4
ASSRFTGSYNEQF | 13 | TRBV5-5
ASSLRTSAYNEQF | 13 | TRBV5-1
ASSPGLAGPPGTQY | 14 | TRBV28
ASSQVQGGGYT | 11 | TRBV14
ASSYAGTGDTYGYT | 14 | TRBV5-1
ASSPGQGDQPQH | 12 | TRBV18
ASSANGGSHTDTQY | 14 | TRBV9
ASTRREKLF | 9 | TRBV28
ASSPFGQGAWEKLF | 14 | TRBV4-3
ASSELRGRDQETQY | 14 | TRBV25-1
AWSVGQYPSYEQY | 13 | TRBV30
ASSWAGNTEAF | 11 | TRBV6-5
ASSGGQGRLAQF | 12 | TRBV28
ASSNRGNTEAF | 11 | TRBV19
ASSSGRARETQY | 12 | TRBV7-2
ASSILPPSNRETQY | 14 | TRBV5-1
ASSDYRQGRSGNTIY | 15 | TRBV5-1
ASSLDREGYT | 10 | TRBV5-1
ASSLTTGPNTGELF | 14 | TRBV5-5
ASSLWPGSEAF | 11 | TRBV28
ASSVGGHGEKLF | 12 | TRBV9
ASGPGQGVYEQY | 12 | TRBV6-5
ASGGGGVSYNEQF | 13 | TRBV6-1
ASSLRRDRGPRGYT | 14 | TRBV7-8
ASSFGGGQGNSPLH | 14 | TRBV5-4
ASSFRQVTDTQY | 12 | TRBV19
ASSLGTWTDTQY | 12 | TRBV11-1
ASSLWTSGRAGSDTQY | 16 | TRBV5-1
ASTNPTGNTEAF | 12 | TRBV6-5
ASSAWTGAVDTQY | 13 | TRBV6-1
ASSASSGVGYEQY | 13 | TRBV5-1
ASSPPIGTGDEDTQY | 15 | TRBV7-9